This is a list of T cell receptor beta chains from one sample in a study of blood T cells in healthy people across ages. From the 5' RACE reads, TCRdb called clonotypes with MiXCR, one entry per CDR3 protein. The sample contains hundreds of thousands of distinct CDR3 sequences, about 56% of which appear only once. Input material: blood. The source is a man aged 40-49 years in good health. Both conserved end residues are part of each CDR3. A D gene is named only where the DNA matches it firmly. The size field is filled for only some rows; it gives once, few, many or a size class.

clone size	D gene	V gene	J gene	CDR3 protein	CDR3 DNA
few	TRBD2	TRBV6-5	TRBJ2-7	CASSLMRGGRLTEQYF	TGTGCCAGCAGTCTAATGCGGGGGGGCCGGTTAACCGAGCAGTACTTC
.	TRBD1	TRBV7-3	TRBJ2-7	CASSSSRPGGFEQYF	TGTGCCAGCAGCTCCTCTCGACCAGGGGGATTCGAGCAGTACTTC
.	.	TRBV12-3/TRBV12-4	TRBJ2-5	CASRRGLTLRETQYF	TGTGCCAGCAGGCGCGGGCTCACCCTACGGGAGACCCAGTACTTC
few	.	TRBV12-3/TRBV12-4	TRBJ2-3	CASSKNLRTDTQYF	TGTGCCAGCAGTAAAAATTTACGCACAGATACGCAGTATTTT
.	.	TRBV20-1	TRBJ2-3	CSASDLDPQYF	TGCAGTGCTAGCGATCTTGATCCGCAGTATTTT
.	TRBD1	TRBV20-1	TRBJ1-6	CSAAQGADSPLHF	TGCAGTGCTGCACAGGGGGCGGATTCACCCCTCCACTTT
.	.	TRBV11-2	TRBJ2-5	CASSLVTHQETQYF	TGTGCCAGCAGCTTAGTGACTCACCAAGAGACCCAGTACTTC
.	TRBD2	TRBV4-3	TRBJ2-6	CASSQYIGRMSGANVLTF	TGCGCCAGCAGCCAATACATCGGGAGGATGTCTGGGGCCAACGTCCTGACTTTC
.	.	TRBV9	TRBJ2-2	CASQIGTTGELFF	TGTGCCAGCCAAATCGGGACCACCGGGGAGCTGTTTTTT
.	TRBD1	TRBV27	TRBJ2-3	CASSPQGAWTDTQYF	TGTGCCAGCAGTCCACAGGGGGCTTGGACAGATACGCAGTATTTT
.	.	TRBV7-2	TRBJ2-3	CASSETVLGHTQYF	TGTGCCAGCAGCGAGACGGTTTTAGGTCATACGCAGTATTTT
.	.	TRBV14	TRBJ2-2	CASSPWQLGNTGELFF	TGTGCCAGCAGCCCCTGGCAACTAGGGAACACCGGGGAGCTGTTTTTT
few	TRBD2	TRBV7-2	TRBJ2-7	CASSPTSGSLYEQYF	TGTGCCAGCAGTCCCACTAGCGGGAGTCTTTACGAGCAGTACTTC
few	.	TRBV29-1	TRBJ2-7	CSAFAPGDYEQYF	TGCAGCGCCTTCGCCCCTGGGGACTACGAGCAGTACTTC
.	.	TRBV5-1	TRBJ2-5	CASRTQPRGETQYF	TGCGCCAGCAGAACACAACCCCGTGGGGAGACCCAGTACTTC
.	.	TRBV13	TRBJ1-4	CASSPPPKNEKLFF	TGTGCCAGCAGCCCGCCCCCGAAGAACGAAAAACTGTTTTTT
many	.	TRBV29-1	TRBJ2-3	CSTSSGPRDTQYF	TGCAGCACGAGTTCAGGGCCTCGGGATACGCAGTATTTT
once	TRBD1	TRBV5-1	TRBJ2-2	CASSLEGQGYTGELFF	TGCGCCAGCAGCTTGGAGGGACAGGGCTACACCGGGGAGCTGTTTTTT
few	.	TRBV15	TRBJ2-7	CATSDQGPKQDFYEQYF	TGTGCCACCAGCGATCAAGGACCCAAGCAAGATTTCTACGAGCAGTACTTC
.	.	TRBV27	TRBJ2-6	CASSPPPTTGISGANVLTF	TGTGCCAGTAGCCCCCCCCCGACAACAGGGATCTCTGGGGCCAACGTCCTGACTTTC
.	TRBD1	TRBV29-1	TRBJ1-2	CSVRGQRTNYGYTF	TGCAGCGTCCGGGGACAGCGGACTAACTATGGCTACACCTTC
.	TRBD2	TRBV12-3/TRBV12-4	TRBJ2-3	CASSISGGTQDTQYF	TGTGCCAGCAGTATTAGCGGGGGGACACAAGATACGCAGTATTTT
.	TRBD2	TRBV25-1	TRBJ2-1	CASSSYSGSLRSYDEQFF	TGTGCCAGCAGCTCATATAGCGGGAGTCTTAGGTCCTACGATGAGCAGTTCTTC
few	TRBD1	TRBV4-1	TRBJ2-1	CASSRGQGSYNEQFF	TGCGCCAGCAGCCGTGGACAGGGGTCCTACAATGAGCAGTTCTTC
.	.	TRBV5-6	TRBJ1-5	CASSPGFAVDGNQPQHF	TGTGCCAGCAGCCCCGGTTTTGCGGTCGACGGCAATCAGCCCCAGCATTTT
.	TRBD1	TRBV5-4	TRBJ2-1	CASSLVGTGGWNEQFF	TGTGCCAGCAGCTTGGTAGGCACAGGGGGTTGGAATGAGCAGTTCTTC
.	TRBD2	TRBV13	TRBJ2-5	CASSQRRRTSGAQETQYF	TGTGCCAGCAGCCAACGGCGCAGGACTAGCGGGGCACAAGAGACCCAGTACTTC
many	.	TRBV20-1	TRBJ1-5	CSATPEGGHQPQHF	TGCAGTGCTACACCAGAGGGGGGGCATCAGCCCCAGCATTTT
few	.	TRBV2	TRBJ1-1	CASSARRDRNTEAFF	TGTGCCAGCAGTGCCCGGAGGGATAGGAACACTGAAGCTTTCTTT
few	.	TRBV20-1	TRBJ2-3	CSAQSVLGTDTQYF	TGCAGTGCCCAGTCGGTCCTCGGCACAGATACGCAGTATTTT
.	TRBD1	TRBV5-1	TRBJ2-7	CASSPLGDSEGYEQYF	TGCGCCAGCAGCCCCCTAGGGGACAGCGAGGGCTACGAGCAGTACTTC
few	.	TRBV24-1	TRBJ2-5	CATSEPGAQTQYF	TGTGCCACCAGTGAGCCGGGAGCGCAGACCCAGTACTTC
.	TRBD2	TRBV9	TRBJ2-6	CASSVLAGGTGANVLTF	TGTGCCAGCAGCGTACTAGCGGGGGGGACCGGGGCCAACGTCCTGACTTTC
.	TRBD2	TRBV20-1	TRBJ2-4	CSARGLAGNIQYF	TGCAGTGCTAGGGGACTAGCGGGGAACATTCAGTACTTC
.	.	TRBV12-3/TRBV12-4	TRBJ2-2	CASRRTAANTRELFF	TGTGCCAGCAGGAGGACAGCCGCGAACACCAGGGAGCTGTTTTTT
.	TRBD2	TRBV4-1	TRBJ2-5	CASSQDKAGDQETQYF	TGCGCCAGTAGCCAAGATAAAGCGGGGGATCAAGAGACCCAGTACTTC
.	.	TRBV12-3/TRBV12-4	TRBJ2-6	CASTPQGAGANVLTF	TGTGCCAGCACCCCCCAGGGTGCTGGGGCCAACGTCCTGACTTTC
.	TRBD1	TRBV25-1	TRBJ1-6	CASSGGTVPNSPLHF	TGTGCCAGCAGTGGAGGGACAGTGCCCAATTCACCCCTCCACTTT
.	.	TRBV29-1	TRBJ1-4	CSAGDNEKLFF	TGCAGCGCAGGGGATAATGAAAAACTGTTTTTT
.	.	TRBV11-2	TRBJ2-5	CASSLGPGGRETQYF	TGTGCCAGCAGCTTAGGGCCAGGTGGGAGAGAGACCCAGTACTTC